These T cell receptor beta chains were read from a single sample in a study of T cell changes during pregnancy in multiple sclerosis. The assay was immunoSEQ multiplex PCR, and TCRdb's table has in-frame clones only and misses some. The sample consists of some 80,000 clones, roughly 94% of them appearing once. Specimen: peripheral blood, collected before pregnancy. These receptors all stem from a female donor with multiple sclerosis, enrolled in a pregnancy study. Both conserved end residues are part of each CDR3. Fields, in order: J gene, D gene, clone size, V gene, CDR3 protein, CDR3 DNA. D genes are given only for firm matches. Clone size appears in some rows only: once, few, many, or a class for an expanded clone.

TRBJ1-4	-	-	TRBV7-9	CASSQTSGQVNEKLFF	TGTGCCAGCAGCCAAACCTCGGGACAAGTCAATGAAAAACTGTTTTTT
TRBJ2-5	-	-	TRBV6-5	CASSYSTGETQYF	TGTGCCAGCAGTTACTCGACTGGAGAGACCCAGTACTTC
TRBJ1-5	-	-	TRBV30	CAWSAGPRGISNQPQHF	TGTGCCTGGAGTGCCGGACCGCGGGGGATTAGCAATCAGCCCCAGCATTTT
TRBJ2-1	TRBD1	few	TRBV6-4	CASSDSRAGGHNEQFF	TGTGCCAGCAGTGACTCGAGGGCAGGGGGCCACAATGAGCAGTTCTTC
TRBJ2-6	-	-	TRBV7-8	CASSLRETGANVLTF	TGTGCCAGCAGCCTCCGGGAAACTGGGGCCAACGTCCTGACTTTC
TRBJ2-7	-	-	TRBV4-1	CASSQVKGGPYEQYF	TGCGCCAGCAGCCAAGTCAAGGGGGGGCCCTACGAGCAGTACTTC
TRBJ2-7	TRBD2	-	TRBV4-2	CASSQLFVPGGNSEQYF	TGTGCCAGCAGCCAATTGTTCGTCCCGGGAGGAAACAGCGAGCAGTACTTC
TRBJ2-1	TRBD2	-	TRBV4-3	CASSQDSSGRAPEQFF	TGCGCCAGCAGCCAAGATTCTAGCGGGAGGGCCCCCGAGCAGTTCTTC
TRBJ1-3	TRBD1	-	TRBV6-5	CASSYSTGAGNTIYF	TGTGCCAGCAGTTACTCGACAGGGGCTGGAAACACCATATATTTT
TRBJ2-1	-	-	TRBV5-1	CASSPTAGSSYNEQFF	TGCGCCAGCAGCCCAACAGCCGGAAGCTCCTACAATGAGCAGTTCTTC
TRBJ2-1	TRBD1	-	TRBV29-1	CSVEGQTLYNEQFF	TGCAGCGTCGAGGGACAGACCCTCTACAATGAGCAGTTCTTC
TRBJ2-1	TRBD1	-	TRBV5-4	CASSLDRGPYNEQFF	TGTGCCAGCAGCTTGGACAGGGGACCCTACAATGAGCAGTTCTTC
TRBJ2-1	-	-	TRBV11-3	CASSLGFSALNRSPYNEQFF	TGTGCCAGCAGCTTAGGATTTAGCGCGTTAAACCGCAGTCCCTACAATGAGCAGTTCTTC
TRBJ2-1	TRBD2	-	TRBV30	CAWSLGTSVYNEQFF	TGTGCCTGGAGTTTAGGGACTAGCGTCTACAATGAGCAGTTCTTC
TRBJ1-4	-	-	TRBV6-5	CASSYGGVFDEKLFF	TGTGCCAGCAGTTACGGAGGAGTGTTCGATGAAAAACTGTTTTTT
TRBJ2-2	TRBD1	-	TRBV6-5	CASRSDRVSGELFF	TGTGCCAGCAGGTCAGACAGGGTCTCCGGGGAGCTGTTTTTT
TRBJ2-7	-	-	TRBV7-9	CASSLSGEQYF	TGTGCCAGCAGCTTATCGGGGGAGCAGTACTTC
TRBJ1-2	TRBD1	-	TRBV19	CASSIDRGEYGYTF	TGTGCCAGTAGTATCGACAGGGGTGAATATGGCTACACCTTC
TRBJ2-1	TRBD2	-	TRBV10-3	CAIGSGRAYNEQFF	TGTGCCATCGGTAGCGGGAGGGCCTATAATGAGCAGTTCTTC
TRBJ1-2	-	-	TRBV7-2	CASSLDREAVRNGYTF	TGTGCCAGCAGCTTAGATCGGGAGGCGGTACGTAATGGCTACACCTTC
TRBJ2-7	TRBD1	-	TRBV2	CASGRQGSSYEQYF	TGTGCCAGCGGGCGACAGGGGAGCTCCTACGAGCAGTACTTC
TRBJ2-7	TRBD1	-	TRBV7-2	CASSRRTGLGEQYF	TGTGCCAGCAGCAGACGGACAGGGTTAGGGGAGCAGTACTTC
TRBJ1-4	TRBD1	-	TRBV10-3	CAISVQGGGGQRF	TGTGCCATCAGTGTACAGGGGGGGGGCGGCCAGCGTTTT
TRBJ1-5	-	-	TRBV5-1	CASSAEGDQPQHF	TGCGCCAGCAGCGCCGAGGGGGATCAGCCCCAGCATTTT
TRBJ1-1	-	-	TRBV15	CATSRGGSEAFF	TGTGCCACCAGCAGGGGAGGGAGTGAAGCTTTCTTT
TRBJ1-5	-	-	TRBV19	CASSDRSYQPQHF	TGTGCCAGTAGCGACAGAAGTTATCAGCCCCAGCATTTT
TRBJ2-1	TRBD1	-	TRBV6-5	CASRKTGGALNEQFF	TGTGCCAGCAGAAAAACAGGGGGAGCTCTAAATGAGCAGTTCTTC
TRBJ2-7	-	-	TRBV2	CASSEGGGRSYEQYF	TGTGCCAGCAGTGAGGGGGGAGGTAGGTCCTACGAGCAGTACTTC
TRBJ2-7	-	-	TRBV7-2	CASSLRGLSSGSYEQYF	TGTGCCAGCAGCTTACGGGGACTCTCAAGCGGTTCCTACGAGCAGTACTTC
TRBJ2-6	-	-	TRBV28	CASSLGGSGANVLTF	TGTGCCAGCAGTTTAGGGGGGTCTGGGGCCAACGTCCTGACTTTC
TRBJ2-1	TRBD2	-	TRBV5-6	CASNRLAQRTEQFF	TGTGCCAGTAATAGACTAGCTCAAAGGACTGAGCAGTTCTTC
TRBJ2-1	-	-	TRBV2	CASKWLATTYEQFF	TGTGCCAGCAAATGGCTAGCGACGACGTATGAGCAGTTCTTC
TRBJ2-2	-	-	TRBV19	CASRLQGDTGELFF	TGTGCCAGTAGGCTACAGGGTGACACCGGGGAGCTGTTTTTT
TRBJ2-5	-	-	TRBV28	CATWSDMTQYF	TGTGCCACCTGGAGTGATATGACCCAGTACTTC
TRBJ2-1	-	-	TRBV7-2	CASSLSEGHYNEQFF	TGTGCCAGCAGCTTATCCGAGGGACACTACAATGAGCAGTTCTTC
TRBJ1-2	TRBD1	-	TRBV9	CASSRDRGSEGDGYTF	TGTGCCAGCAGCCGGGACAGGGGGAGCGAAGGGGATGGCTACACCTTC
TRBJ2-7	TRBD2	-	TRBV5-1	CASSLGIAGANEQYF	TGCGCCAGCAGCTTGGGGATAGCGGGAGCGAACGAGCAGTACTTC
TRBJ1-2	-	-	TRBV18	CASSQRGAVYGYTF	TGTGCCAGCTCACAGCGGGGGGCCGTCTATGGCTACACCTTC
TRBJ1-5	TRBD1	once	TRBV19	CASMDSGTGGLRQPQHF	TGTGCCAGCATGGACTCCGGGACAGGGGGTTTACGCCAGCCCCAGCATTTT
TRBJ2-5	TRBD2	-	TRBV18	CASSPWASGSQETQYF	TGTGCCAGCTCACCATGGGCTAGCGGGAGCCAAGAGACCCAGTACTTC
TRBJ1-1	-	-	TRBV6-5	CASSGQSLVGEAFF	TGTGCCAGCAGTGGACAGAGTTTGGTAGGTGAAGCTTTCTTT
TRBJ2-2	-	-	TRBV13	CASSSRGGRESTGELFF	TGTGCCAGCAGCTCAAGGGGAGGACGGGAGAGCACCGGGGAGCTGTTTTTT
TRBJ2-6	-	-	TRBV19	CASSIQGAGANVLTF	TGTGCCAGTAGTATCCAGGGCGCCGGGGCCAACGTCCTGACTTTC
TRBJ2-1	TRBD2	-	TRBV5-4	CASSLVLAGNNEQFF	TGTGCCAGCAGCTTGGTTCTAGCGGGTAACAATGAGCAGTTCTTC
TRBJ2-3	-	-	TRBV28	CASSPLGGPDTQYF	TGTGCCAGCAGTCCTCTGGGGGGACCAGATACGCAGTATTTT
TRBJ2-1	TRBD2	-	TRBV27	CASSWNSGSNEQFF	TGTGCCAGCAGTTGGAATAGCGGGAGCAATGAGCAGTTCTTC
TRBJ2-7	TRBD2	-	TRBV5-1	CASSLGAGVSGEQYF	TGCGCCAGCAGCTTGGGGGCGGGAGTTTCTGGCGAGCAGTACTTC
TRBJ2-2	-	-	TRBV6-5	CASSQGLAGELFF	TGTGCCAGCAGCCAGGGACTGGCCGGGGAGCTGTTTTTT
TRBJ2-1	-	-	TRBV29-1	CSVQSGLGYNEQFF	TGCAGCGTACAGAGCGGGTTGGGATACAATGAGCAGTTCTTC
TRBJ2-3	-	-	TRBV7-9	CASSLGLQPQYF	TGTGCCAGCAGTTTGGGACTCCAGCCGCAGTATTTT
TRBJ1-1	TRBD1	once	TRBV6-6	CASSYTGQGEAFF	TGTGCCAGCAGTTACACCGGACAGGGTGAAGCTTTCTTT
TRBJ1-5	TRBD1	-	TRBV30	CAWSEPGTGYQPQHF	TGTGCCTGGAGTGAACCCGGGACAGGCTATCAGCCCCAGCATTTT
TRBJ1-1	TRBD1	-	TRBV6-5	CASRIRTAKGAEAFF	TGTGCCAGCAGAATCCGGACAGCGAAGGGGGCGGAAGCTTTCTTT